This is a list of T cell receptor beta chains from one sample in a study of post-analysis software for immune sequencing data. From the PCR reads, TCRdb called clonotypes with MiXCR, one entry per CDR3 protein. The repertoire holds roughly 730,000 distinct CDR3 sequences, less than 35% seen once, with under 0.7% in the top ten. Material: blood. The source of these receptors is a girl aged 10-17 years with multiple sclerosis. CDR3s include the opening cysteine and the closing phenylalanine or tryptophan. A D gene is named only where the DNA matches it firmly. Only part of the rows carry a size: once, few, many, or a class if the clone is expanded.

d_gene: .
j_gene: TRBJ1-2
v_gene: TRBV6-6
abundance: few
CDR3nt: TGTGCCAGCAGTTACCAGGCCTATGGCTACACCTTC
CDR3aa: CASSYQAYGYTF

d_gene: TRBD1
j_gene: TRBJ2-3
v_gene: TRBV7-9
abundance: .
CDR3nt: TGTGCCAGCAGCCCAGACGGACAGGGCACAGATACGCAGTATTTT
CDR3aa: CASSPDGQGTDTQYF

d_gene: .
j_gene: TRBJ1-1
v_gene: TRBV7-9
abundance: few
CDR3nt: TGTGCCAGCACCCAGAGGAGGGGCACTGAAGCTTTCTTT
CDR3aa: CASTQRRGTEAFF

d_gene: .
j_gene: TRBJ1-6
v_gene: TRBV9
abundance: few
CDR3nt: TGTGCCAGCAGCGTGTCCGGGGAAGGGTCACCCCTCCACTTT
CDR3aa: CASSVSGEGSPLHF

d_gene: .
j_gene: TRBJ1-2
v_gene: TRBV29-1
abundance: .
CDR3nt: TGCAGCGTTGATTCGTCTAACTATGGCTACACCTTC
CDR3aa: CSVDSSNYGYTF

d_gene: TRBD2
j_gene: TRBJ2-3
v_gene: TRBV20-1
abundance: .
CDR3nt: TGCAGTGCTAGGGGTCCCCTCGGAAGGCGGGAGGGCGAAGATACGCAGTATTTT
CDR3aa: CSARGPLGRREGEDTQYF

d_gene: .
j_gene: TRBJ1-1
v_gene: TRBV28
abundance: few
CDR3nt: TGTGCCAGCAGTTTAAGACTCAACACTGAAGCTTTCTTT
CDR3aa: CASSLRLNTEAFF

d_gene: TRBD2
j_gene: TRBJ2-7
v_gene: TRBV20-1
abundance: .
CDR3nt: TGCAGTGCTCCCGGGACTAGCGGGAGTAGGGCCTCCTACGAGCAGTACTTC
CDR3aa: CSAPGTSGSRASYEQYF

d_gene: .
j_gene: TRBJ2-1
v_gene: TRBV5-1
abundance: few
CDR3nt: TGCGCCAGCAGCTTGGCTCAGAATGAGCAGTTCTTC
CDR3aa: CASSLAQNEQFF

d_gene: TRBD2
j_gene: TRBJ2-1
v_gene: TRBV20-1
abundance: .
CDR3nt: TGCAGTGCAGACCCGGGACTAGCGGACCACCTCGGAGACTACAATGAGCAGTTCTTC
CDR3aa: CSADPGLADHLGDYNEQFF

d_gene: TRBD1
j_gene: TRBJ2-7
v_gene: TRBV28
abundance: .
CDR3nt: TGTGCCAGCAGTCTTACAGGGGTCCTCCTCGAGCAGTACTTC
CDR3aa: CASSLTGVLLEQYF

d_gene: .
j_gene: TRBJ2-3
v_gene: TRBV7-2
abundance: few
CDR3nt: TGTGCCAGCAGCTTGGGCGGGGTGCCCGACCGGGGTCAGTATTTT
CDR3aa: CASSLGGVPDRGQYF

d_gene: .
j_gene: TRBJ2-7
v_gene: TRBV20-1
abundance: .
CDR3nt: TGCAGTGCCCCCCTGGGCGGGGGCCTGGGATCCTACGAGCAGTACTTC
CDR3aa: CSAPLGGGLGSYEQYF

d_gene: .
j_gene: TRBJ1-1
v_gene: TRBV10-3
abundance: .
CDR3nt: TGTGCCATCAGTGAGTCACTTATGAACACTGAAGCTTTCTTT
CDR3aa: CAISESLMNTEAFF

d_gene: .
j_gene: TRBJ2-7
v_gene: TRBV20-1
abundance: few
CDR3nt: TGCAGTGTCGTTGAAGGACGGAACGAGCAGTACTTC
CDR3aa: CSVVEGRNEQYF

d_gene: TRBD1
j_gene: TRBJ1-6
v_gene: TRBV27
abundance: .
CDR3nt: TGTGCCAGCAGGGCGGGACAGGGCCTTTCACCCCTCCACTTT
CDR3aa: CASRAGQGLSPLHF

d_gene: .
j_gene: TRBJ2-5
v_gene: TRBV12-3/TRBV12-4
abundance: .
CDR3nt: TGTGCCAGCAGTGGTTTAAGGGATGAGCAGTACTTC
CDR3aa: CASSGLRDEQYF

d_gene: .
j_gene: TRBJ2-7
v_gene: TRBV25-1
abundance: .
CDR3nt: TGTGCCAGCAGTGAAGTAGGCGGCCAGAACAATGAGCAGTACTTC
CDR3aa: CASSEVGGQNNEQYF

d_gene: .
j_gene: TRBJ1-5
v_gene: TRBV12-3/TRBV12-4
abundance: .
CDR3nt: TGTGCCAGCAGTGATTGGGGGCCAGGGCAGCCCCAGCATTTT
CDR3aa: CASSDWGPGQPQHF

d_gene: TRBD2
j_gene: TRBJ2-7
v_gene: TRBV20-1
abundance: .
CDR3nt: TGCAGTGCTAGAGATCGGTTTTTTCTAGCGGGAGACGAGCAGTACTTC
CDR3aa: CSARDRFFLAGDEQYF

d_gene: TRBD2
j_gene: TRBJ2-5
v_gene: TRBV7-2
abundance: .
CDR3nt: TGTGCCGGCAGCAAGCCCCTCACTAGCGGGGGAGCCCGGGAGACCCAGTACTTC
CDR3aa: CAGSKPLTSGGARETQYF

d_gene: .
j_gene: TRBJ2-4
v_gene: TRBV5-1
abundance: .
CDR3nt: TGCGCCGGCAGCCCAGATCCCATACCAAGCATTCAGTACTTC
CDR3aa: CAGSPDPIPSIQYF

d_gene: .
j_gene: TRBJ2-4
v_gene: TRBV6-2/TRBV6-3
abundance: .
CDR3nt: TGTGCCAGCACCCAACAGGGTCTAGCCAAAAACATTCAGTACTTC
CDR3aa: CASTQQGLAKNIQYF

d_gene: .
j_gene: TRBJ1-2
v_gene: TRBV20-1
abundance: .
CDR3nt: TGCAGTGCTAGTCGGGGGGCGAGTGGCTGCACCTTC
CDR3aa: CSASRGASGCTF

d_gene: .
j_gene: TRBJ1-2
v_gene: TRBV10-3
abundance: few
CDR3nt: TGTGCCATCAGTGGGTCGATCCTCGGCGCCAACTATGGCTACACCTTC
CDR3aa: CAISGSILGANYGYTF

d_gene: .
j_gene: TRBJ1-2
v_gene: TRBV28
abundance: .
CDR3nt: TGTGCCAGCAGTTCACAGCAGGACCTCCTTAACTATGGCTACACCTTC
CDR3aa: CASSSQQDLLNYGYTF

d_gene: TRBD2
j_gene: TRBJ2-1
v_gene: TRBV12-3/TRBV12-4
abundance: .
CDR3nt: TGTGCCAGCAGTTGGATAGCGGGAGCGGCTGAGCAGTTCTTC
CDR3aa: CASSWIAGAAEQFF

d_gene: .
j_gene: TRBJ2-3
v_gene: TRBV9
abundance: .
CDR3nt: TGTGCCAGCAGCGTCTCCCCGGGGGGCACAGATACGCAGTATTTT
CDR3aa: CASSVSPGGTDTQYF

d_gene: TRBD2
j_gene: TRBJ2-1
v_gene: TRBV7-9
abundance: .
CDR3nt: TGTGCCAGCAGCTTAGTGGGCGGGGGGGCTGATTTCGAGCAGTTCTTC
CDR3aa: CASSLVGGGADFEQFF

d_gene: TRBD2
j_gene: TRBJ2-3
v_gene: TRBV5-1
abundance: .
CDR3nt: TGCGCCAGCAGCCGGTATTCGACGGGGGGAGATACGCAGTATTTT
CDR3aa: CASSRYSTGGDTQYF

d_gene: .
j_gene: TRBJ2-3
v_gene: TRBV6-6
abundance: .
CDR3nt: TGTGCCAGCATAGCGGCAGTGGTCACAGTTACGCAGTATTTT
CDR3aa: CASIAAVVTVTQYF

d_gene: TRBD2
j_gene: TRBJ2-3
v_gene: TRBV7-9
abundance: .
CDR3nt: TGTGCCAGTTCGAGGACTAGCGATGGAGATACGCAGTATTTT
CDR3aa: CASSRTSDGDTQYF

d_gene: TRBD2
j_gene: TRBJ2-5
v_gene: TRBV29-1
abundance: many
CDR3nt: TGCAGCGTTTCGTGGACTAGCGGACAAGAGACCCAGTACTTC
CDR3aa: CSVSWTSGQETQYF

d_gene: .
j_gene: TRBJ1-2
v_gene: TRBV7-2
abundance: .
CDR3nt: TGTGCCAGCAGCATCTACCTCACGGGAGTTGAAACCCCGAGGGATGGCTACACCTTC
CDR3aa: CASSIYLTGVETPRDGYTF

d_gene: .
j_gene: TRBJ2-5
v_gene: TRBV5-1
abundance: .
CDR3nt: TGCGCCAGCAGCTTTGGGGGCCCAGAGACCCAGTACTTC
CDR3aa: CASSFGGPETQYF

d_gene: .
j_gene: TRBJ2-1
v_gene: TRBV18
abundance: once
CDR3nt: TGTGCCAGCTCACCAGAGGGATTGAGGGATGAGCAGTTCTTC
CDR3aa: CASSPEGLRDEQFF

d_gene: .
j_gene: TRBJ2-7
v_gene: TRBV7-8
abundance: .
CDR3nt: TGTGCCAGCAGCGGACGGGCCCCGAACAATGAGCAGTACTTC
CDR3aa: CASSGRAPNNEQYF

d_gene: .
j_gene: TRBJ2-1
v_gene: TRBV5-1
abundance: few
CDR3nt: TGCGCCAGCAGCTTGCTGGCCCCTCTCTCCTACAATGAGCAGTTCTTC
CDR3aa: CASSLLAPLSYNEQFF

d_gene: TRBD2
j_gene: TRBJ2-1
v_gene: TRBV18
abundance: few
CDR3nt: TGTGCCAGCTCACCACCTCAACTAGCGACGGGCAATGAGCAGTTCTTC
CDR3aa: CASSPPQLATGNEQFF

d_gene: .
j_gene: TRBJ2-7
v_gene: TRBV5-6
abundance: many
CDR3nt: TGTGCCAGCAGCTTGACAGCGAACGAGCAGTACTTC
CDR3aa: CASSLTANEQYF

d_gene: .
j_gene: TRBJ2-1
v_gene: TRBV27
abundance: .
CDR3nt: TGTGCCAGCAGTTTGGGCAGGTACGATGAGCAGTTCTTC
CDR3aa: CASSLGRYDEQFF

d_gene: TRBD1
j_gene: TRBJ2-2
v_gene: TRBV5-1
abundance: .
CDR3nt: TGCGCCAGCAGCCAAACAGGGGTAACCGGGGAGCTGTTTTTT
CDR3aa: CASSQTGVTGELFF

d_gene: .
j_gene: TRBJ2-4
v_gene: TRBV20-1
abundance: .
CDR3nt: TGCAGTGCGAGGCAGTCTCTAGCCAAAAACATTCAGTACTTC
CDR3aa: CSARQSLAKNIQYF

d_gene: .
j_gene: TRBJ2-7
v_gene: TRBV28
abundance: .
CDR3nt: TGTGCCAGCCGACGGAGCAGCAGCGCTTACGAGCAGTACTTC
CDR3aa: CASRRSSSAYEQYF